This entry is about one TCR beta chain. Antigen specificity is unknown. These data come from a study of PD-L1 blockade in urothelial cancer. The wider study: The median number of T cells present in blood samples was around 150,000.

CDR3 length: 15 amino acids. Trimming cost V 4 bases and J 5 bases, with 16 bases left between them. Germline V gives CDR1 SGHRS, CDR2 YFSETQ. The sample's time point: pretreatment peripheral blood. Study-wide findings and caveats: Durable-benefit patients expanded tumor-associated blood clones more at 3 weeks.

Clones were sequenced by immunoSEQ multiplex PCR, and TCRdb holds only the in-frame ones, with some missing. Among roughly 52,000 clones listed, 60% to 85% were seen once. The specimen was PBMCs, collected around atezolizumab (anti-PD-L1) treatment. The genes are TRBV5-1 and TRBJ1-5; weak D call: TRBD1 (6 bases). This clonotype originated in a man between 70 and 80 years old with urothelial cancer. CDR3 nucleotide sequence: TGCGCCAGCAGCAAGGGGGTTAGGGCGGATCAGCCCCAGCATTTT. As protein: CASSKGVRADQPQHF.